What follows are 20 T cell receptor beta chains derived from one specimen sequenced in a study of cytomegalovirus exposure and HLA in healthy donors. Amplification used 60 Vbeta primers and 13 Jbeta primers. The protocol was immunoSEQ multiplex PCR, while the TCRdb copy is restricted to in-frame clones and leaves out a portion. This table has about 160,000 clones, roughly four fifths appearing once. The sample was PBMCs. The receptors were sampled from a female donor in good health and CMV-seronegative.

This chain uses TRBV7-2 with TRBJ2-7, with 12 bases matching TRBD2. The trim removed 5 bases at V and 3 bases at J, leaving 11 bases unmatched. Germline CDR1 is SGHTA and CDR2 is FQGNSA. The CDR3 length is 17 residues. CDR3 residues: CASSRTSGTSGHYEQYF. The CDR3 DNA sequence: TGTGCCAGCAGCCGAACCTCTGGGACTAGCGGGCACTACGAGCAGTACTTC.

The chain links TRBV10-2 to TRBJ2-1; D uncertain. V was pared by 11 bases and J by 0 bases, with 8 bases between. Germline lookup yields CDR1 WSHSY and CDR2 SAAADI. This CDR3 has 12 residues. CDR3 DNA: TGCGCCGGCGGATCCTCCTACAATGAGCAGTTCTTC. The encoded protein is CAGGSSYNEQFF.

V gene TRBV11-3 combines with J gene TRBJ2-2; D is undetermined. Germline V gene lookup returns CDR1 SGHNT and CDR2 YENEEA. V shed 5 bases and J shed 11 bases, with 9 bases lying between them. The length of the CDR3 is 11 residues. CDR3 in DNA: TGTGCCAGCAGCGGAAGAGGAGAGCTGTTTTTT. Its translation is CASSGRGELFF.

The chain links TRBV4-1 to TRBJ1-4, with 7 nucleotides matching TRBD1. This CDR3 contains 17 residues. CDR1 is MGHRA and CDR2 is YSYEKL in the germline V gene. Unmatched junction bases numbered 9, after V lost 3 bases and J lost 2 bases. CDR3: CASSHGDRAKTNEKLFF. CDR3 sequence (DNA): TGCGCCAGCAGCCATGGTGACAGGGCTAAGACTAATGAAAAACTGTTTTTT.

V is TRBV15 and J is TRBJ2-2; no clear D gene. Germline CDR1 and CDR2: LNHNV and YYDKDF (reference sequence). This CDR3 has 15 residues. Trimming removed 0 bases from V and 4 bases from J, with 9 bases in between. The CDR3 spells CATSRDPTGTGELFF. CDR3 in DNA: TGTGCCACCAGCAGAGATCCCACGGGCACCGGGGAGCTGTTTTTT.

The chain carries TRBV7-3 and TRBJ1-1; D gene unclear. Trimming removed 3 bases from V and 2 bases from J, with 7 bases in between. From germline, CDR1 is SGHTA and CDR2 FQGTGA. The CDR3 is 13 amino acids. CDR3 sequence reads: CASSFSINTEAFF. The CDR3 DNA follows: TGTGCCAGCAGCTTTAGTATAAACACTGAAGCTTTCTTT.

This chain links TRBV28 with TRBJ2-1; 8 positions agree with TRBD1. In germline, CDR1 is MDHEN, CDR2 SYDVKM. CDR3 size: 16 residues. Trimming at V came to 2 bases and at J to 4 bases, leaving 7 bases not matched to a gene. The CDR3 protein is CASSLRRQGRYNEQFF. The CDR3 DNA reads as TGTGCCAGCAGTTTACGGCGACAGGGGAGATACAATGAGCAGTTCTTC.

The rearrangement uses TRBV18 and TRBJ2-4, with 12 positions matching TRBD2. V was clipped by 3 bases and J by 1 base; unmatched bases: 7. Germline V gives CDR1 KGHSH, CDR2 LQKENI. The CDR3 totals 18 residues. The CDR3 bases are TGTGCCAGCTCACCCGGACGGACTAGCGGGACCGCCAAAAACATTCAGTACTTC. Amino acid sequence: CASSPGRTSGTAKNIQYF.

CDR3 sequence (DNA): TGTGCCATCAGTGAGTCCTACCGGGCTGAAGCTTTCTTT. Its translation is CAISESYRAEAFF. The gene calls are TRBV10-3 and TRBJ1-1; D is undetermined. Trimming took 0 bases from V and 6 from J, leaving 8 bases between them. The length of the CDR3 is 13 residues. CDR1 and CDR2 from the germline V gene are ENHRY and SYGVKD.

Written as DNA, the CDR3 is TGTGCCAGCAGCCCTACAGGGAACTATGGCTACACCTTC. Protein: CASSPTGNYGYTF. The chain has TRBV27 and TRBJ1-2, with a weak D call TRBD1 (6 bases). The CDR3 length is 13 residues. CDR1 MNHEY and CDR2 SMNVEV come from the germline V gene (reference sequence). The V end lost 6 bases, the J end lost 2 bases, and 10 bases lay between the germline ends.

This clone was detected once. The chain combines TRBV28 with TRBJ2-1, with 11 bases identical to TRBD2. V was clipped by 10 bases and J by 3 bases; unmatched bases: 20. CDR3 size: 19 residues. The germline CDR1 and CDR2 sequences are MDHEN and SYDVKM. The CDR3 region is CATTPRGTTSGGIYNEQFF. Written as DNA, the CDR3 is TGTGCCACCACCCCCCGAGGCACCACTAGCGGGGGTATCTACAATGAGCAGTTCTTC.

The CDR3: CASSWIRGGETQYF. The CDR3 nucleotides are TGTGCCAGCAGCTGGATTCGAGGGGGAGAGACCCAGTACTTC. The chain uses TRBV7-2 and TRBJ2-5, with D possibly TRBD1 on 6 matching bases. V lost 4 bases and J 4 bases, leaving 13 bases between the germline ends. The length of the CDR3 is 14 residues. The germline CDR1 and CDR2 sequences are SGHTA and FQGNSA.

CDR3 residues: CASNLAGSVIGEAFF. DNA of the CDR3: TGTGCCAGCAACTTGGCAGGGTCGGTGATTGGTGAAGCTTTCTTT. The chain has TRBV2 and TRBJ1-1; a weak D match, TRBD1 (5 bases). The CDR3 extends over 15 amino acids. Per germline, CDR1 SNHLY and CDR2 FYNNEI. V was clipped by 7 bases and J by 7 bases, with 22 bases between them.

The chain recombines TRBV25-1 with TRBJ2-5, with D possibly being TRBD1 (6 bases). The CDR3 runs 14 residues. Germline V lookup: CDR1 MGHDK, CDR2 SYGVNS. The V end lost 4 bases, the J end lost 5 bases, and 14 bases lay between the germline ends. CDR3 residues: CASSAGQGWETQYF. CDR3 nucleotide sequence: TGTGCCAGCAGTGCGGGGCAGGGGTGGGAGACCCAGTACTTC.

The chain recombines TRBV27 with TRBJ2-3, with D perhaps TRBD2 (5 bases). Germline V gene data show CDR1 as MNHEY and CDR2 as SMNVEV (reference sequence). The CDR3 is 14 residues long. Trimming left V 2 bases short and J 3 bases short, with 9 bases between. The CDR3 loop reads CASSLRGSTDTQYF. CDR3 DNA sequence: TGTGCCAGCAGTTTACGAGGGTCGACAGATACGCAGTATTTT.

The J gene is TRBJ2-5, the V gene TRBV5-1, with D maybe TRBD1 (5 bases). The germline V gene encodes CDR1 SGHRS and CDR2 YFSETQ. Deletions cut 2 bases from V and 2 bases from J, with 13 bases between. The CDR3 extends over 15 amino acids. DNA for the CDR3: TGCGCCAGCAGCTTATACAGGCCCGCGCAAGAGACCCAGTACTTC. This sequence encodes CASSLYRPAQETQYF.

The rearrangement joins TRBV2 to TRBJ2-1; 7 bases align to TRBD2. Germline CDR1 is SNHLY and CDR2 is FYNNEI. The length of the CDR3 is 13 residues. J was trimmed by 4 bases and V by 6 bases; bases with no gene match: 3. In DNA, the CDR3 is TGTGCCAGCAGCGCGGGAGATTACAATGAGCAGTTCTTC. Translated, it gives CASSAGDYNEQFF.

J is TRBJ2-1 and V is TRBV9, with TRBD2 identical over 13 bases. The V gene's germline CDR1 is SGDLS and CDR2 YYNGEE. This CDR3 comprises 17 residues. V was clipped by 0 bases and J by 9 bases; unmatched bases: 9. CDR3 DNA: TGTGCCAGCAGCGTAGCGTCGACTAGCGGGGGGCTCAGTGAGCAGTTCTTC. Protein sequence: CASSVASTSGGLSEQFF.

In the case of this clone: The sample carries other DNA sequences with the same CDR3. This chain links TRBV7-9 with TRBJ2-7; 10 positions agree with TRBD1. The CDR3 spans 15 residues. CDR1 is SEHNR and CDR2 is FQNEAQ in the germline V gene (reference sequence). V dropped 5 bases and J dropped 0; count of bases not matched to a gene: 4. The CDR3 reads CASSLGQGSSYEQYF. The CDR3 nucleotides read TGTGCCAGCAGCCTGGGACAGGGGAGCTCCTACGAGCAGTACTTC. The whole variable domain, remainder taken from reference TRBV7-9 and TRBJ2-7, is DTGVSQNPRHKITKRGQNVTFRCDPISEHNRLYWYRQTLGQGPEFLTYFQNEAQLEKSRLLSDRFSAERPKGSFSTLEIQRTEQGDSAMYLCASSLGQGSSYEQYFGPGTRLTVT.

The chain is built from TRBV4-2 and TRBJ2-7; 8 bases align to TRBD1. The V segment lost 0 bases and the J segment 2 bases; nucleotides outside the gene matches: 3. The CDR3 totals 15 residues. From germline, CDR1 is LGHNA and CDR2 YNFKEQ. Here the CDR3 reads CASSQETGEAYEQYF. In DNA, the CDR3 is TGTGCCAGCAGCCAAGAGACAGGGGAGGCCTACGAGCAGTACTTC.